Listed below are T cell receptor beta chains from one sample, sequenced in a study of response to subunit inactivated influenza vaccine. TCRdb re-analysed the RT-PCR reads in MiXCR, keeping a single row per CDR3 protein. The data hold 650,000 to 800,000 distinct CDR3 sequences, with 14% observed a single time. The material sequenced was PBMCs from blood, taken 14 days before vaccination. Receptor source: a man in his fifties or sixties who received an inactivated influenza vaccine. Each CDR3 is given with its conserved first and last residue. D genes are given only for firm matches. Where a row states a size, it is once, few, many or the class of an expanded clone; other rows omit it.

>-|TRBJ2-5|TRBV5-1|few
TGCGCCAGCAGCTTCCAGGGGAACCAAGAGACCCAGTACTTC
CASSFQGNQETQYF
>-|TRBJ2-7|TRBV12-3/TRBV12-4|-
TGTGCCAGCAGTATTAGCAGTAGCTCCTACGAGCAGTACTTC
CASSISSSSYEQYF
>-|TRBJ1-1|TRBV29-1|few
TGCAGCGTTGAAGCTGGCCTGAACACTGAAGCTTTCTTT
CSVEAGLNTEAFF
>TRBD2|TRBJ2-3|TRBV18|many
TGTGCCAGCTCACCACCGGCCACTAGCGGGATGTTAACGCAGTATTTT
CASSPPATSGMLTQYF
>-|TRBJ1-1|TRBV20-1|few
TGCAGTGCGGTAGACCCGTCTACTGAAGCTTTCTTT
CSAVDPSTEAFF
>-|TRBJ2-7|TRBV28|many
TGTGCCAGCAGTTTAGGCCAGCGGCAGTACTTC
CASSLGQRQYF
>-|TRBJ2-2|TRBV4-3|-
TGCGCCAGCAGCCAAGAGTCCCTCCCCGGCACCGGGGAGCTGTTTTTT
CASSQESLPGTGELFF
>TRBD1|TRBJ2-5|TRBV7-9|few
TGTGCCAGCAGCCAGAGGACAGGGAAAGAGACCCAGTACTTC
CASSQRTGKETQYF
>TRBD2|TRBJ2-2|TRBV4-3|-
TGCGCCAGCAGCCATCGGACTAGCGGGAGCACCGGGGAGCTGTTTTTT
CASSHRTSGSTGELFF
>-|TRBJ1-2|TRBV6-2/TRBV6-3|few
TGTGCCAGCAGGATGAAGCTCAGGGGTCGAAACTATGGCTACACCTTC
CASRMKLRGRNYGYTF
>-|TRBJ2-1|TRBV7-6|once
TGTGCCAGCAGCTTAGAGCCTACCGGGAATGAGCAGTTCTTC
CASSLEPTGNEQFF
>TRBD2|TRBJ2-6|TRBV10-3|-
TGTGCCATCAAACCAGCGGGAGGGCCATCGTTTGGGGCCAACGTCCTGACTTTC
CAIKPAGGPSFGANVLTF
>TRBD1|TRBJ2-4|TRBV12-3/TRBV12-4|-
TGTGCCAGCAGTTTCCTACAGGGGATCAAAAACATTCAGTACTTC
CASSFLQGIKNIQYF
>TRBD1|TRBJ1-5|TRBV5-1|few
TGCGCCAGCAGCACCTCCTCGACAGGGTTTTTTCAGCCCCAGCATTTT
CASSTSSTGFFQPQHF
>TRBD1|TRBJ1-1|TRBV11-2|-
TGTGCCAGCAGCTTAGATGCAGGGGGGAACACTGAAGCTTTCTTT
CASSLDAGGNTEAFF
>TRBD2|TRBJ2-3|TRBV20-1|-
TGCAGTGCTCGGGGGACTAGCGGACCTTATTTCACAGATACGCAGTATTTT
CSARGTSGPYFTDTQYF
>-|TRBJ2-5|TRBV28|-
TGTGCCAGCAGACCTTCGAGGGGCCGAGGAGAGACCCAGTACTTC
CASRPSRGRGETQYF
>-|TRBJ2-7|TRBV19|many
TGTGCCAGTAGTATAGACAGGGGTTCCTACGAGCAGTACTTC
CASSIDRGSYEQYF
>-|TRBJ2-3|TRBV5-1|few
TGCGCCAGCAGCTACTACGGGACAAAGAGCACAGATACGCAGTATTTT
CASSYYGTKSTDTQYF
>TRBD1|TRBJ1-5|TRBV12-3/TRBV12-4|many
TGTGCCAGCAGCGAACAGGGGGGAGAGCCCCAGCATTTT
CASSEQGGEPQHF
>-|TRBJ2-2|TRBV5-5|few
TGTGCCAGCAGCTTTTCCGGGCTCGACGGGGAGCTGTTTTTT
CASSFSGLDGELFF
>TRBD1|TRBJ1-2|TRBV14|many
TGTGCCAGCAGCCAAGGACAGGGGGCTGGTGGCTACACCTTC
CASSQGQGAGGYTF
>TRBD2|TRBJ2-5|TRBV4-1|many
TGCGCCAGCAGCCAAGTGTTCGGGAATAGCGGGGGGTCTGGAGAGACCCAGTACTTC
CASSQVFGNSGGSGETQYF
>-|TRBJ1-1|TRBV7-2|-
TGTGCCAGCAGCGGCCGACACACTGAAGCTTTCTTT
CASSGRHTEAFF
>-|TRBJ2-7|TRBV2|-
TGTGCCAGCATGGCAGGCTACGAGCAGTACTTC
CASMAGYEQYF
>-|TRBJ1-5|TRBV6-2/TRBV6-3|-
TGTGCCAGCAGTTACTCAGGAGATAGCAATCAGCCCCAGCATTTT
CASSYSGDSNQPQHF
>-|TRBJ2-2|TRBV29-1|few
TGCAGCGTTGGGAACGAAAAAGCTACCGGGGAGCTGTTTTTT
CSVGNEKATGELFF
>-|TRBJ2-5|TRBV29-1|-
TGCAGCGTTTCGACTAGAGGGTCCCCCCAAGAGACCCAGTACTTC
CSVSTRGSPQETQYF
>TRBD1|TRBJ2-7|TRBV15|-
TGTGCCACCGGGGAGGGACAGGGACCTTACGAGCAGTACTTC
CATGEGQGPYEQYF
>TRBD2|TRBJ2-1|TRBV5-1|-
TGCGCCAGCAGCGCCGCCGGGGGGGGCTCCTACAATGAGCAGTTCTTC
CASSAAGGGSYNEQFF
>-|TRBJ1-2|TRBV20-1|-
TGCAGTGCTAGAGTCCAGGCCATTAACTATGGCTACACCTTC
CSARVQAINYGYTF
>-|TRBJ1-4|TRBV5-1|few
TGCGCCAGCAGCCCCCATGGGAGTAATGAAAAACTGTTTTTT
CASSPHGSNEKLFF
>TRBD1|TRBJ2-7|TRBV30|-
TGTGCCTGGAGTGCCGGGACAGGGTCCTACGAGCAGTACTTC
CAWSAGTGSYEQYF
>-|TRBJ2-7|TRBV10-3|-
TGTGCCATCAGTGAGTCAGGCAGACCCTACGAGCAGTACTTC
CAISESGRPYEQYF
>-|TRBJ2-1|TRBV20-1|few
TGCAGTGCTGGGCGAGACTCCTACAATGAGCAGTTCTTC
CSAGRDSYNEQFF
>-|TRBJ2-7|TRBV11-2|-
TGTGCCAGCAGAAAGACGGGCAGTCCCTCCTACGAGCAGTACTTC
CASRKTGSPSYEQYF
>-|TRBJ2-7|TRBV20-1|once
TGCAGTGCTAAAGCGGGACAGTCTGTTACCGAGCAGTACTTC
CSAKAGQSVTEQYF
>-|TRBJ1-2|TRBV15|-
TGTGCCACCACCGCTTCTGCCTCGGGGGGCTATGGCTACACCTTC
CATTASASGGYGYTF
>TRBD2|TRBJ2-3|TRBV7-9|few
TGTGCCAGCAGCTCGGGCGGGAGTTACACAGATACGCAGTATTTT
CASSSGGSYTDTQYF
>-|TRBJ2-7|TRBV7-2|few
TGTGCCAGCAGCACCCGGGCCGGGAATTCCGAGCAGTACTTC
CASSTRAGNSEQYF
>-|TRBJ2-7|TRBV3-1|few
TGTGCCAGCAGCCAAGCGTCGGCGGGGGCTCTCGAGCAGTACTTC
CASSQASAGALEQYF
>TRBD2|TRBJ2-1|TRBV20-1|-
TGCAGTGCTCCCCGGAGCGGGACGGGTGATGAGCAGTTCTTC
CSAPRSGTGDEQFF
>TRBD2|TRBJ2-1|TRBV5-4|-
TGTGCCAGCAGCCCCGGGGGGTCTACAGGACGGGTGCAGTTCTTC
CASSPGGSTGRVQFF
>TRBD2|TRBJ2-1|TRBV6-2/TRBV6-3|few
TGTGCCAGCAGCGTACGACTAGCGGGGGCCAATGAGCAGTTCTTC
CASSVRLAGANEQFF
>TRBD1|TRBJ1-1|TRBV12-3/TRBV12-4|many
TGTGCCAGCACCCCTGGACAGGGGGAGCTACGGAACACTGAAGCTTTCTTT
CASTPGQGELRNTEAFF
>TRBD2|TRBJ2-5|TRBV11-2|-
TGTGCCAGCAGCGTGACTAGCGGGAACCAAGAGACCCAGTACTTC
CASSVTSGNQETQYF
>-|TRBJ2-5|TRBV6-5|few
TGTGCCAGCGTGTTCTCGACAGGACCTGAGACCCAGTACTTC
CASVFSTGPETQYF
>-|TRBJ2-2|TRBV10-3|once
TGTGCCATCAGCCCAACTGCCGGCGGAGTCAACACCGGGGAGCTGTTTTTT
CAISPTAGGVNTGELFF
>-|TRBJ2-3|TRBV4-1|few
TGCGCCAGCAGCCAATTGCAGGGGGGGACAGATACGCAGTATTTT
CASSQLQGGTDTQYF
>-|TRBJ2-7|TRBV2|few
TGTGCCAGCAGGGGGCTCGAGCAGTACTTC
CASRGLEQYF
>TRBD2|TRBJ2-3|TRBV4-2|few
TGTGCCAGCAGCCAAGTTAGGCCCGAGCGGGGGAGTCGAGATACGCAGTATTTT
CASSQVRPERGSRDTQYF
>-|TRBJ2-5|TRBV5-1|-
TGCGCCAGCAGCTTGGGTATTACGGAGACCCAGTACTTC
CASSLGITETQYF
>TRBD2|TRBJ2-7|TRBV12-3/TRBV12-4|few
TGTGCCAGCAGTTCACCGGGGGGGCGCCTGGGGGAGCAGTACTTC
CASSSPGGRLGEQYF
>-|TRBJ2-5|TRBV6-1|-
TGTGCCAGCAGCGAGAACAGGGAAGAGACCCAGTACTTC
CASSENREETQYF
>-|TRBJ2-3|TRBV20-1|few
TGCAGTGCTAGAATCACCTCCTTCACAGATACGCAGTATTTT
CSARITSFTDTQYF
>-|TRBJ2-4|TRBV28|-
TGTGCCAGCAGGGAAGGGTACGCCAAAAACATTCAGTACTTC
CASREGYAKNIQYF